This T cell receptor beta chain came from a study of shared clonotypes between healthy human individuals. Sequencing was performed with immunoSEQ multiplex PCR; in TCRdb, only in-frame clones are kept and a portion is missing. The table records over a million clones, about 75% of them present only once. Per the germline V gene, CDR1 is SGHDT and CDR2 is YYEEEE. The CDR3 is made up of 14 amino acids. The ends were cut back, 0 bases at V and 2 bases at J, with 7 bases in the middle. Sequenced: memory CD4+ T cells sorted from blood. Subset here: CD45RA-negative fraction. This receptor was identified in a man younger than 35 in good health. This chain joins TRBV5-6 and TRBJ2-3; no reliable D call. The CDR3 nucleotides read TGTGCCAGCAGCTTGGGCCGGATCACAGATACGCAGTATTTT. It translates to CASSLGRITDTQYF.